The clone carrying this T cell receptor (beta chain) is categorized as medium-sized. TCRdb reprocessed the PCR reads via MiXCR and lists one record per CDR3 protein. Of about 14,000 distinct CDR3 sequences listed, 65% to 70% are singletons. This specimen comes from a study of vaccination and CD4 T cells after COVID-19. Overall study: SARS-CoV-2 had been detected by nasal swab PCR in convalescent patients; several were mild, one severe. Samples after vaccination came a median around 70 days past dose two, ranging 14 to 241.

Germline CDR1 MRHNA, CDR2 SNTAGT. This CDR3 is 14 amino acids long. Unmatched junction bases numbered 5, after V lost 3 bases and J lost 7 bases. The sample was CD4+ T cells from blood, taken after SARS-CoV-2 vaccination. The rearrangement uses TRBV6-4 and TRBJ2-2; 7 bases fit TRBD1. This clonotype was obtained from a human donor who had recovered from COVID-19. The DNA for the CDR3 is TGTGCCAGCAGTGATGGGACAGACAGCGGGGAGCTGTTTTTT. Its protein product is CASSDGTDSGELFF.